Listed here are 14 T cell receptor beta chains from one sample, sequenced in a study of neurological immune-mediated disorders. TCRdb called the 5' RACE reads again in MiXCR, with one record for every CDR3 protein. The sample carries fewer than 80,000 distinct CDR3 sequences, around 5% recorded once. What was sequenced was PBMCs. The source is a young woman with multiple sclerosis.

This clonotype occurred many times. The genes are TRBV5-1 and TRBJ1-5; the D gene is possibly TRBD1 (6 bases). Per germline, CDR1 SGHRS and CDR2 YFSETQ. V shed 2 bases and J shed 7 bases, with 22 bases lying between them. This CDR3 spans 17 amino acids. This CDR3 is CASSFGPQGGHMQPQHF. The DNA of the CDR3 is TGCGCCAGCAGCTTTGGACCGCAAGGGGGACATATGCAGCCCCAGCATTTT.

This clonotype has more than one count but fewer than ten. A much larger clone lies one base from this, so it may be a read error. The rearrangement uses TRBV20-1 and TRBJ1-2; TRBD1 might be the D (6 bases). The CDR3 has 13 residues. V lost 4 bases, J lost 4 bases, and 13 bases lay in between. Germline CDR1 and CDR2: DFQATT and SNEGSKA (reference sequence). The CDR3 is CSANTGNAYGYTF. CDR3 nucleotides: TGCAGTGCTAATACAGGGAACGCCTATGGCTACACCTTC.

This clonotype was detected only a few times. This may be a read error, as it is one base from a much larger clone. The chain uses TRBV20-1 and TRBJ1-2; D is undetermined. The germline V gene encodes CDR1 DFQATT and CDR2 SNEGSKA (reference sequence). CDR3 size: 14 residues. V was cut by 1 base and J by 7 bases, with 16 bases left in between. In DNA, the CDR3 is TGCAGTGCTAGAGTTGGGGAAAGGGTCACTGGCTACACCTTC. It is translated as CSARVGERVTGYTF.

This clonotype was picked up many times. The chain uses TRBV5-1 and TRBJ1-1; no definite D call. Germline values: CDR1 SGHRS, CDR2 YFSETQ. CDR3 length: 15 amino acids. The V end was cut by 0 bases, the J end by 2 bases, with 11 bases between. This CDR3 is CASSLEGVPNTEAFF. CDR3 nucleotide sequence: TGCGCCAGCAGCTTGGAGGGAGTACCAAACACTGAAGCTTTCTTT.

This clonotype was detected many times. This chain uses TRBV20-1 with TRBJ2-7; D is possibly TRBD1 or TRBD2 (5 bases each). V was cut by 4 bases and J by 4 bases, with 17 bases left in between. CDR3 size: 14 residues. The germline CDR1 and CDR2 sequences are DFQATT and SNEGSKA (reference sequence). The CDR3 DNA sequence: TGCAGTGCTATTATCCGGGACCCCAATTACGAGCAGTACTTC. Its protein is CSAIIRDPNYEQYF.

Concerning this clonotype: A much larger clone differs from this one at a single base, so this may be a read error. This chain's CDR3 is CASSLQRTNTEAFF. The CDR3 DNA reads as TGTGCCAGCAGTCTTCAGAGAACGAACACTGAAGCTTTCTTT. The V and J genes are TRBV27 and TRBJ1-1; D gene unclear. The germline V and J ends were trimmed by 5 bases and 1 base, with 11 bases remaining between them. Germline values: CDR1 MNHEY, CDR2 SMNVEV (reference sequence). This CDR3 is built from 14 residues.

This chain joins TRBV6-1 and TRBJ1-2; tentatively, D is TRBD1 (5 bases). The V gene's germline CDR1 is MNHNS and CDR2 SASEGT. This CDR3 has 13 residues. V lost 4 bases and J 2 bases, leaving 8 bases between the germline ends. CDR3 in amino acids: CASSVGGNYGYTF. The CDR3 DNA reads as TGTGCCAGCAGTGTGGGGGGGAACTATGGCTACACCTTC.

This clonotype was recorded at least ten times. This chain links TRBV6-5 with TRBJ1-5, with a tentative D call TRBD1 (6 bases). The germline V gene has CDR1 MNHEY and CDR2 SVGAGI. CDR3 size: 16 residues. Trimming removed 6 bases from V and 1 base from J, with 16 bases in between. DNA for the CDR3: TGTGCCAGCAGGCCAAGACAGGAGACAAGCAATCAGCCCCAGCATTTT. Residues: CASRPRQETSNQPQHF.

This clonotype has ten or more counts. The genes are TRBV7-2 and TRBJ1-2, with a weak D call TRBD1 (5 bases). Looked up from germline, CDR1 is SGHTA and CDR2 is FQGNSA. The V end lost 3 bases, the J end lost 6 bases, and 11 bases lay between the germline ends. This CDR3 has 13 residues. CDR3 nucleotides: TGTGCCAGCAGCTTGGGGGGGTGGGATGGCTACACCTTC. Translated, it gives CASSLGGWDGYTF.

This chain connects TRBV20-1 to TRBJ2-1, with a tentative D call TRBD2 (6 bases). CDR1 and CDR2 (germline): DFQATT, SNEGSKA (reference sequence). V gave up 4 bases and J gave up 5 bases, with 21 bases separating them. This CDR3 is 16 amino acids long. The chain's CDR3 is CSAIHGTPKIHNEQFF. The CDR3 DNA is TGCAGTGCTATCCACGGGACTCCGAAAATACACAATGAGCAGTTCTTC.

This clonotype was found many times. The chain carries TRBV7-2 and TRBJ2-1; D unresolved. The V and J ends lost 5 bases and 2 bases respectively, with 13 bases between them. The CDR3 runs to 15 residues. Germline CDR1 SGHTA, CDR2 FQGNSA. The CDR3 is CASSPRYEAYNEQFF. The CDR3 region has the DNA TGTGCCAGCAGCCCCCGGTATGAGGCCTACAATGAGCAGTTCTTC.

Concerning this clonotype itself: Just one base apart from a much larger clone, this may be a read error. This chain uses TRBV28 with TRBJ2-5; the D is unclear. Germline lookup yields CDR1 MDHEN and CDR2 SYDVKM. The germline V and J ends were trimmed by 4 bases and 1 base, with 4 bases remaining between them. CDR3 size: 12 residues. CDR3 nucleotides: TGTGCCAGCAGTTATACCCAAGAGACCCAGTACTTC. As protein: CASSYTQETQYF.

This clonotype was observed many times. Sequence at one end of the junction differs from germline and may be a read error. The V and J genes are TRBV7-9 and TRBJ1-6, with a weak D call TRBD1 (5 bases). The CDR3 length is 15 residues. The germline V gene encodes CDR1 SEHNR and CDR2 FQNEAQ (reference sequence). CDR3 region: CASSTGTGDNSPLNF. The CDR3 coding sequence is TGTGCCAGCAGCACCGGGACGGGAGATAATTCACCCCTCAACTTT. Looking up the rest from reference TRBV7-9 and TRBJ1-6 gives the full variable domain: DTGVSQNPRHKITKRGQNVTFRCDPISEHNRLYWYRQTLGQGPEFLTYFQNEAQLEKSRLLSDRFSAERPKGSFSTLEIQRTEQGDSAMYLCASSTGTGDNSPLNFGNGTRLTVT.

This clonotype has at least ten counts. This chain joins TRBV11-2 and TRBJ1-6; no reliable D call. This CDR3 is built from 17 residues. V was cut by 8 bases and J by 0 bases, with 17 bases left in between. Germline V gene lookup returns CDR1 SGHAT and CDR2 FQNNGV. The CDR3 bases are TGTGCCAGCGGTCGGCAGACACTGAGCTCCTATAATTCACCCCTCCACTTT. Translated: CASGRQTLSSYNSPLHF.